This T cell receptor beta chain derives from a study of beta chain features in type 1 diabetes. About the study: Similarity in age, gender and cell yields was seen between patients and healthy donors. Notes on the study in general: When Type 1 diabetes patients were examined, their TCRB CDR3s proved moderately but significantly shorter in all four CD4+ subsets.

Since all of the isolated RNA was reverse transcribed, expressed TCRB transcripts were what got sequenced. Libraries were prepared by immunoSEQ multiplex PCR; TCRdb keeps only in-frame clonotypes and omits some of them. This sample has about 160,000 clones; approximately 8% occur once, and the top ten carry around 0.94%. Stem cell-like memory, regulatory, central memory and naive CD4+ cells were sorted via CD45RO/CCR7/CD25/CD127/CD95/CD27. V lost 5 bases, J lost 3 bases, and 16 bases lay in between. CDR3 length: 15 amino acids. Germline V gene lookup returns CDR1 SEHNR and CDR2 FQNEAQ (reference sequence). This clone was seen only a few times. The antigen is undetermined.

This chain joins TRBV7-9 and TRBJ1-2; no clear D gene. This clonotype originated in a woman in her thirties or forties with type 1 diabetes. The sample consisted of central memory CD4+ T cells from blood. The CDR3 reads CASSPGGFGDYGYTF. The CDR3 bases are TGTGCCAGCAGCCCCGGAGGGTTTGGGGACTATGGCTACACCTTC.